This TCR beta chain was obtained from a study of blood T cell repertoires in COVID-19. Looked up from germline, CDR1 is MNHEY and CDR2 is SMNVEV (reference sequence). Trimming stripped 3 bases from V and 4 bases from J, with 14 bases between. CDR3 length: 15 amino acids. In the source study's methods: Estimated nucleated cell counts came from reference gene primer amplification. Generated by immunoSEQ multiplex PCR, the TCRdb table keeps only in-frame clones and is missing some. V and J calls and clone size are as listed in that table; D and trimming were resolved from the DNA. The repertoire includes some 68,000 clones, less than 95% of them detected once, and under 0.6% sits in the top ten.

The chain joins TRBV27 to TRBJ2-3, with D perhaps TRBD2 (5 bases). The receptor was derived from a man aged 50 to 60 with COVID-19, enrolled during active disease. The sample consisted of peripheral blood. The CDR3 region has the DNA TGTGCCAGCAGTTTGAGCGAGGGCGTGGCAGATACGCAGTATTTT. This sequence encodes CASSLSEGVADTQYF.